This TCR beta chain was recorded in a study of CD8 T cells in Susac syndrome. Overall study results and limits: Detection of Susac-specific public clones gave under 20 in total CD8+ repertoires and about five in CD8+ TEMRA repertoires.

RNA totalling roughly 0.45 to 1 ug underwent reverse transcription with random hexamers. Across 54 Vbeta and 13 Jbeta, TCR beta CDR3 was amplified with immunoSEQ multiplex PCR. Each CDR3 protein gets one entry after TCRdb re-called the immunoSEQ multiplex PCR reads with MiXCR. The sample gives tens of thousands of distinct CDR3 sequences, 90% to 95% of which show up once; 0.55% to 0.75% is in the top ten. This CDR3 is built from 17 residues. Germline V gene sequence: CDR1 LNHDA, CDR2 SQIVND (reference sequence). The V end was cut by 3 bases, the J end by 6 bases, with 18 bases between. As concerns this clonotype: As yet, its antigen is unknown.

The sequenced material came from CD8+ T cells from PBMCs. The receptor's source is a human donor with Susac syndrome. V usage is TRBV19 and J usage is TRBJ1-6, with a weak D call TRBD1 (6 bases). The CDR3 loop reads CASSILPAGDGNSPLHF. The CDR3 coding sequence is TGTGCCAGTAGTATCCTCCCGGCAGGGGACGGTAATTCACCCCTCCACTTT.